This T cell receptor beta chain is drawn from a study of blood T cells in healthy people across ages. Broader study findings: Relative to aged donors, long-lived donors carried more naive CD4+ cells and displayed higher diversity.

As to this clonotype: No antigen is known for it.

The authors ran a second PCR of roughly 6 to 11 cycles using a sample-barcoded 5' primer and a J-beta primer mix. TCRdb re-called the 5' RACE reads through MiXCR, storing one row per CDR3 protein. The sample has hundreds of thousands of distinct CDR3 sequences, under 30% seen once. V lost 5 bases and J 1 base, leaving 11 bases between the germline ends. Germline CDR1 and CDR2: SGHAT and FQNNGV. CDR3 length: 14 residues. These records were also assigned to another study, of T cells of mothers and their children. This second study notes: It was observed that no persistent microchimeric T cell clones could be detected.

The receptor was isolated from a boy under 18 in good health. The sequenced sample consisted of blood. J is TRBJ1-1 and V is TRBV11-2; no definite D call. The CDR3 sequence is CASSPLASNTEAFF. For the CDR3, the DNA is TGTGCCAGCAGCCCCTTGGCTTCGAACACTGAAGCTTTCTTT.